Listed below are T cell receptor beta chains from one sample, sequenced in a study of blood T cell repertoires in COVID-19. Clones were read by immunoSEQ multiplex PCR, and TCRdb kept only the in-frame ones, dropping some. The table has hundreds of thousands of clones, more than 75% seen once. The sequencing sample was made of PBMCs or T cells enriched from blood (not recorded which). The receptors here all came from a man between 18 and 35 years old who had recovered from COVID-19. Each CDR3 is given with its conserved first and last residue.

V gene,CDR3 protein
TRBV3-1/TRBV3-2,CASSQGLGSYGYTF
TRBV10-3,CASGQAYEQYF
TRBV18,CASSPLGLQNPGNTIYF
TRBV13,CASSGTGRGINNEQFF
TRBV12-3/TRBV12-4,CASGRARGEQYF
TRBV11-2,CASSLDRRTSGGTYEQYF
TRBV18,CASSPGLGDDGYTF
TRBV5-6,CASSFREVVNYGYTF
TRBV9,CASSTDSGRAFEQFF
TRBV7-2,CASSQEGGLYNEQFF
TRBV6-5,CASSYAGQGEKLFF
TRBV11-2,CASSALQGAKNIQYF
TRBV5-1,CASSLGRWEGRKETQYF
TRBV10-1,CASSPTPLGAQFF
TRBV5-4,CASSLELAGGSFYNEQFF
TRBV14,CASSPPGLRGIGDTQYF
TRBV18,CASSRTGDRALGYTF
TRBV19,CASTRREQGYTF
TRBV11-2,CASSFRQDQAFF
TRBV11-1,CASSSTASYEQYF
TRBV7-6,CASSWDSQETQYF
TRBV4-1,CASSVGRGQGPEAFF
TRBV19,CASSIRGSGNTIYF
TRBV5-1,CASSMETPGQGYEQYF
TRBV28,CASSSPSSNYGYTF
TRBV7-8,CASSPRTTGYTF
TRBV11-3,CASSFKSGDTDTQYF
TRBV14,CASSPKGAPYNEQFF
TRBV6-5,CASRADRSTMPQHF
TRBV5-5,CASSHDWGTETQYF
TRBV2,CASDNREGDEKLFF
TRBV11-2,CASSLAGGSSETQYF
TRBV18,CASSPPTGGGETQYF
TRBV28,CASSSFLNYGYTF
TRBV6-5,CASSYQGQANSPLHF
TRBV30,CAWSPDRGDLYEQYF
TRBV3-1/TRBV3-2,CASSQYSNQPQHF
TRBV19,CASSITGSISPLHF
TRBV27,CATLIRDSSEAFF
TRBV24-1,CATSDVKGQPAEAFF
TRBV9,CASYGEHNSPLHF
TRBV12-5,CASDTGGHEAFF
TRBV7-2,CASSPRQHSGNTIYF